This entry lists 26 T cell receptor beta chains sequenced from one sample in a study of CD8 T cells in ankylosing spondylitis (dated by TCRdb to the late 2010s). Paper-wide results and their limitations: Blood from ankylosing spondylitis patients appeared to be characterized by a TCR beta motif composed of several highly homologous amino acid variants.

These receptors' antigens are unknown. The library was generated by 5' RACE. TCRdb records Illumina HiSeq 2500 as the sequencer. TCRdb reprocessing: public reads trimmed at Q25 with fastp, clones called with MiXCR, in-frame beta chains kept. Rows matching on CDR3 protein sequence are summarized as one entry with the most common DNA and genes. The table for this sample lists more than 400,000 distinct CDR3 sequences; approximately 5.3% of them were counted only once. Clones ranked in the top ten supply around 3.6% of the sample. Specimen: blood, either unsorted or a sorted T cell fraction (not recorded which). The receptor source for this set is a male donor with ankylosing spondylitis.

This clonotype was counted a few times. CDR3: CASCQRGAGGELFF. CDR3 bases: TGTGCCAGCTGCCAGCGGGGGGCTGGCGGGGAGCTGTTTTTT. This sequence joins TRBV11-2 and TRBJ2-2; 9 nucleotides line up with TRBD2. Germline loops: CDR1 SGHAT, CDR2 FQNNGV. Trimming at V came to 8 bases and at J to 7 bases, leaving 8 bases not matched to a gene. The CDR3 spans 14 residues.

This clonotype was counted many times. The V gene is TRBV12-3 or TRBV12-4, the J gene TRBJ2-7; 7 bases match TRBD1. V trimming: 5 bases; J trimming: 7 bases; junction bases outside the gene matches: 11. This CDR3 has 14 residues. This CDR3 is CASSLLMTGREQYF. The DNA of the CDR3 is TGTGCCAGCAGTCTCCTAATGACAGGGCGAGAGCAGTACTTC.

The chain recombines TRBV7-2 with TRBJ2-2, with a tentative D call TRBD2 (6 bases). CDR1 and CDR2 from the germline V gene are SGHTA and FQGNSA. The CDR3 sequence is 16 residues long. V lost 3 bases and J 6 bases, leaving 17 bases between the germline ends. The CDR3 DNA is TGTGCCAGCAGCTTGATGGGCGGGGAGTACGCCGGGGAGCTGTTTTTT. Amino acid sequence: CASSLMGGEYAGELFF.

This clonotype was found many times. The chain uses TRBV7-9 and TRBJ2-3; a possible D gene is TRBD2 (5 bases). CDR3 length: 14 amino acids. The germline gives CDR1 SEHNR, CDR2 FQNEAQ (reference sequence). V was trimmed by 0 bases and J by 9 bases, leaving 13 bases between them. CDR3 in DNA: TGTGCCAGCAGCTTAGCTCTGGGAGCTCAGACGCAGTATTTT. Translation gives CASSLALGAQTQYF. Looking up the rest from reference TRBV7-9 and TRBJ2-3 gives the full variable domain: DTGVSQNPRHKITKRGQNVTFRCDPISEHNRLYWYRQTLGQGPEFLTYFQNEAQLEKSRLLSDRFSAERPKGSFSTLEIQRTEQGDSAMYLCASSLALGAQTQYFGPGTRLTVL.

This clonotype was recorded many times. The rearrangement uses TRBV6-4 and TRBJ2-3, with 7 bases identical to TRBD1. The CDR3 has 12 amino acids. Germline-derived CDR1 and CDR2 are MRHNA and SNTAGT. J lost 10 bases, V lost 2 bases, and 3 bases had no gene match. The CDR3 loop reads CASSDEGTAQYF. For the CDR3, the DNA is TGTGCCAGCAGTGACGAGGGGACAGCGCAGTATTTT.

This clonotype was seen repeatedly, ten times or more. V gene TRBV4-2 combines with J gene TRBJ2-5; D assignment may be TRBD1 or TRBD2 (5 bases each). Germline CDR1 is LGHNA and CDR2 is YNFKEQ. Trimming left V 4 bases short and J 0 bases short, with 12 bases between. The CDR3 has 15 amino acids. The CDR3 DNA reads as TGTGCCAGCAGCCGGGGGAGAGGTTACCAAGAGACCCAGTACTTC. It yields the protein CASSRGRGYQETQYF.

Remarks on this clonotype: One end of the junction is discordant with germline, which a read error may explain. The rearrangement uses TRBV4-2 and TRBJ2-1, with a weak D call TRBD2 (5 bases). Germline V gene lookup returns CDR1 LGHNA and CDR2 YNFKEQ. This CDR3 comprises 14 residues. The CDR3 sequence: CARSLGSSYNEQFF. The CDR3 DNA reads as TGTGCCAGGAGCCTGGGGAGCTCCTACAATGAGCAGTTCTTC.

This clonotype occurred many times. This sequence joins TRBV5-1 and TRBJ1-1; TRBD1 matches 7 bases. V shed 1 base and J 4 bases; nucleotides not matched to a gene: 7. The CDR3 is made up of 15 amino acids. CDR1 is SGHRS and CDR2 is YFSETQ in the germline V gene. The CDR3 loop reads CASSLRAAGGTEAFF. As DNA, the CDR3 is TGCGCCAGCAGCTTGAGGGCGGCAGGGGGCACTGAAGCTTTCTTT.

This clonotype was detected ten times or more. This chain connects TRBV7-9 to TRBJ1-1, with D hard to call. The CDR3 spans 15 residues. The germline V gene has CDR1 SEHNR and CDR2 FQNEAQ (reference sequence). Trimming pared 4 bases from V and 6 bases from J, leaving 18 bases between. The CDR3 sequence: CASSSRYKGMPEAFF. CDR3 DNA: TGTGCCAGCAGCTCCAGGTATAAGGGAATGCCTGAAGCTTTCTTT.

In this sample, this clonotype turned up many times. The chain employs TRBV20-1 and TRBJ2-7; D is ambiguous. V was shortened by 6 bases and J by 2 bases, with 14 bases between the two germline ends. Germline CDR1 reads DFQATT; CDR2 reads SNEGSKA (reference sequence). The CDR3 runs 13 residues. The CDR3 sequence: CSAKTYTAYEQYF. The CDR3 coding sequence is TGCAGTGCCAAAACGTACACCGCCTACGAGCAGTACTTC.

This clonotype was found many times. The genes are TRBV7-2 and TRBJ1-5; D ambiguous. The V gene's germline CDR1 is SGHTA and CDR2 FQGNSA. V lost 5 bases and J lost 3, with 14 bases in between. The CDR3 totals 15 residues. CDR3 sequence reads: CASSLRGIANQPQHF. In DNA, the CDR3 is TGTGCCAGCAGCCTACGGGGAATTGCCAATCAGCCCCAGCATTTT.

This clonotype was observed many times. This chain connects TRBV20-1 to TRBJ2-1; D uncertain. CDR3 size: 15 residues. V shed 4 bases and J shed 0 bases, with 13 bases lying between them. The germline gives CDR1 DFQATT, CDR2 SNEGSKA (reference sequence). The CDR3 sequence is CSAIDPLSSYNEQFF. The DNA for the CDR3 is TGCAGTGCTATAGACCCTCTCAGCTCCTACAATGAGCAGTTCTTC.

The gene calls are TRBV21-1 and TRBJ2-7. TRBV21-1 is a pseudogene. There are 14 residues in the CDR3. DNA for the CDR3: TGTGCCAGCCTAAGAAATTTGCAGATCTACGAGCAGTACTTC. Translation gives CASLRNLQIYEQYF.

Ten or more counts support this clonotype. The CDR3 DNA is TGTGCCAGCAGTTCCGAGGGACGGGAGCTTGGCGAGCAGTACTTC. This encodes CASSSEGRELGEQYF. The chain recombines TRBV6-5 with TRBJ2-7; weak D call: TRBD2 (6 bases). This CDR3 comprises 15 residues. Germline V lookup: CDR1 MNHEY, CDR2 SVGAGI. V lost 4 bases and J 6 bases, leaving 19 bases between the germline ends.

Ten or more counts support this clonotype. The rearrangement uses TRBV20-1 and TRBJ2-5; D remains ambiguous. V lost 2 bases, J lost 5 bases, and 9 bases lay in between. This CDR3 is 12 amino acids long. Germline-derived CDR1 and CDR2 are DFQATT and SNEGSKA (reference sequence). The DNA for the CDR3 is TGCAGTGCTAGATCGTCCGGCGAGACCCAGTACTTC. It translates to CSARSSGETQYF.

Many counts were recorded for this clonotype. The CDR3 spells CASSFVGTNTGELFF. The CDR3 DNA follows: TGCGCCAGCAGCTTTGTGGGGACAAACACCGGGGAGCTGTTTTTT. This chain links TRBV5-1 with TRBJ2-2; perhaps TRBD1 as D (6 bases). Between the trimmed V and J ends, which lost 2 bases and 2 bases, there was a span of 10 bases. The CDR3 has 15 residues. Per germline, CDR1 SGHRS and CDR2 YFSETQ.

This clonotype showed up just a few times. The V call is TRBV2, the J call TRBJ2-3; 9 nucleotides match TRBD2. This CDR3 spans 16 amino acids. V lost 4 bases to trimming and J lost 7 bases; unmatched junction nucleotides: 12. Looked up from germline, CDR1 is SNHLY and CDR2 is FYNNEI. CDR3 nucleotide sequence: TGTGCCAGCAGTGTCCTTTTTGCGGGAGGGAGGAATACGCAGTATTTT. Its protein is CASSVLFAGGRNTQYF. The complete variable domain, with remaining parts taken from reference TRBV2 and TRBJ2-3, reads EPEVTQTPSHQVTQMGQEVILRCVPISNHLYFYWYRQILGQKVEFLVSFYNNEISEKSEIFDDQFSVERPDGSNFTLKIRSTKLEDSAMYFCASSVLFAGGRNTQYFGPGTRLTVL.

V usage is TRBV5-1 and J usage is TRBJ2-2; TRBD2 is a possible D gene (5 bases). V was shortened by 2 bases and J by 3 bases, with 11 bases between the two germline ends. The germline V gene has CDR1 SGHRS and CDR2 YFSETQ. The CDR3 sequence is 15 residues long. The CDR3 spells CASSFPLGDTGELFF. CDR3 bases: TGCGCCAGCAGCTTTCCTCTCGGGGACACCGGGGAGCTGTTTTTT.

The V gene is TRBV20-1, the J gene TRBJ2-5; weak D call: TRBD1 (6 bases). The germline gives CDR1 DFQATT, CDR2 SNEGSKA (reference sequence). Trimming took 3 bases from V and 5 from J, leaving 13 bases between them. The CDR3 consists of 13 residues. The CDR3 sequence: CSARFQGLETQYF. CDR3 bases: TGCAGTGCTAGGTTCCAGGGGCTGGAGACCCAGTACTTC.

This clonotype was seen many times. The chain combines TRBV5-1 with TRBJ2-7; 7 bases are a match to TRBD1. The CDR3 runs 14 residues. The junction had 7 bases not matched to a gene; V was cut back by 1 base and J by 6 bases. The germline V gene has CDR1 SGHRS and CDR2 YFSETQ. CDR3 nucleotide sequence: TGCGCCAGCAGCTTGCACAGGGGCCATCCCGAGCAGTACTTC. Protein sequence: CASSLHRGHPEQYF.

CDR3 DNA: TGTGCCATCAGTGATTTTGGCAGAATTAACTCTGGGGCCAACGTCCTGACTTTC. It specifies CAISDFGRINSGANVLTF. The chain combines TRBV10-3 with TRBJ2-6; D uncertain. The CDR3 totals 18 residues. The ends were cut back, 3 bases at V and 0 bases at J, with 15 bases in the middle. In germline, CDR1 is ENHRY, CDR2 SYGVKD.

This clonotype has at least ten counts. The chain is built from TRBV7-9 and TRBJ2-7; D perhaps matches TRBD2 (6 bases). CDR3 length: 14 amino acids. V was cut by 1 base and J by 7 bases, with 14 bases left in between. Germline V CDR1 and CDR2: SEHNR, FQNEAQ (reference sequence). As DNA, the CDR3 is TGTGCCAGCAGCTTAGTAGGGCAGGGAGGAGAGCAGTACTTC. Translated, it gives CASSLVGQGGEQYF.

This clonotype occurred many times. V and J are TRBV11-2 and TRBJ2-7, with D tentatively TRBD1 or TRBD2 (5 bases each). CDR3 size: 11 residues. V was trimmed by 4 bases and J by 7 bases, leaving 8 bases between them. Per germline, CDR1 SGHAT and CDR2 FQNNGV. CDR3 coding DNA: TGTGCCAGCAGCTCCTGGGGGGAGCAGTACTTC. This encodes CASSSWGEQYF.

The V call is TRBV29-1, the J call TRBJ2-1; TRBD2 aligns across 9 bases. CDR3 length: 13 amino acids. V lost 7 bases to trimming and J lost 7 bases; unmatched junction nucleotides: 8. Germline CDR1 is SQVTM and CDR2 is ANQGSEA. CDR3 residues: CSAAGGPGNEQFF. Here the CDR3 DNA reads TGCAGCGCCGCGGGAGGGCCGGGGAATGAGCAGTTCTTC.

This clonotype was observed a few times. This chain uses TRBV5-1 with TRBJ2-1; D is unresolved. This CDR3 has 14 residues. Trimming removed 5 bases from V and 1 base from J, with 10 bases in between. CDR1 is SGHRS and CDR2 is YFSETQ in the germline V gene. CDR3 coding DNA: TGCGCCAGCAGTCCAGGAAATTCCTACAATGAGCAGTTCTTC. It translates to CASSPGNSYNEQFF. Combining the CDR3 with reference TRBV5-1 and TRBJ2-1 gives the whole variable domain KAGVTQTPRYLIKTRGQQVTLSCSPISGHRSVSWYQQTPGQGLQFLFEYFSETQRNKGNFPGRFSGRQFSNSRSEMNVSTLELGDSALYLCASSPGNSYNEQFFGPGTRLTVL.

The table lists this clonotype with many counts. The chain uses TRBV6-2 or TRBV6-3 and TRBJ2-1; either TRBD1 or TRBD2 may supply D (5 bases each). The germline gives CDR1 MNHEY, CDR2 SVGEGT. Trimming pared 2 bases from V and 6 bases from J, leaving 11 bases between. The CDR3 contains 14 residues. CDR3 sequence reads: CASSYNPGSNEQFF. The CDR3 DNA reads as TGTGCCAGCAGTTACAACCCAGGGAGCAATGAGCAGTTCTTC.